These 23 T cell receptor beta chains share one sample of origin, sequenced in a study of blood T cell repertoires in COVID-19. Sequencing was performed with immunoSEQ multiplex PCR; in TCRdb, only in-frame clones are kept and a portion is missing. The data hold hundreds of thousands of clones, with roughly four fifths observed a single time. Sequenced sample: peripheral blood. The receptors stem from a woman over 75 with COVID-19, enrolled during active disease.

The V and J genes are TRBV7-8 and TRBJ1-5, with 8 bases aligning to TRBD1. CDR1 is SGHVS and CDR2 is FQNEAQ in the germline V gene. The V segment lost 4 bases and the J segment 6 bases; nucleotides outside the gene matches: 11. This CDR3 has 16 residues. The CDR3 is CASSSHGTGVGQPQHF. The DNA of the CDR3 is TGTGCCAGCAGCTCCCATGGGACAGGTGTTGGTCAGCCCCAGCATTTT.

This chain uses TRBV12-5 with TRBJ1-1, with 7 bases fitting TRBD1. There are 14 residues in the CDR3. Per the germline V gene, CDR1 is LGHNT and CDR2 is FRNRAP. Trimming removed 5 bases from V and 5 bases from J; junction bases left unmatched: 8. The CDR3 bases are TGTGCTAGTGGTAACCGCAACAGGGGAACTGAAGCTTTCTTT. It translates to CASGNRNRGTEAFF.

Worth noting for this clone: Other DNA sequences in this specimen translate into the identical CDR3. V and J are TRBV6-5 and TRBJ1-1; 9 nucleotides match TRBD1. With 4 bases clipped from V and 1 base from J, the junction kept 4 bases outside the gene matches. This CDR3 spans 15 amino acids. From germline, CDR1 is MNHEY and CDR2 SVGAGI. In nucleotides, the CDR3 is TGTGCCAGCAGTTTAACAGGGGGCAGGAACACTGAAGCTTTCTTT. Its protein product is CASSLTGGRNTEAFF.

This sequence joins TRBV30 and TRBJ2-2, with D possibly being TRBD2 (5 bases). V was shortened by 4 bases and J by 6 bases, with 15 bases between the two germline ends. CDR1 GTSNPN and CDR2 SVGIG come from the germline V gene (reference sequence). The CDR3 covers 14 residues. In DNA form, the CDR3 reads TGTGCCTGGAATCCCGGGGTGAGGGCCGGGGAGCTGTTTTTT. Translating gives CAWNPGVRAGELFF. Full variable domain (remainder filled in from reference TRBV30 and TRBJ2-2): SQTIHQWPATLVQPVGSPLSLECTVEGTSNPNLYWYRQAAGRGLQLLFYSVGIGQISSEVPQNLSASRPQDRQFILSSKKLLLSDSGFYLCAWNPGVRAGELFFGEGSRLTVL.

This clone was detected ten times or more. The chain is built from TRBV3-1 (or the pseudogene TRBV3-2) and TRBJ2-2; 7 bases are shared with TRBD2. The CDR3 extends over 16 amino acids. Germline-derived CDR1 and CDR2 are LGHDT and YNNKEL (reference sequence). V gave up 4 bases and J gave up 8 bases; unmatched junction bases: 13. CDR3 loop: CASSLGGSISEGELFF. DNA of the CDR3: TGTGCCAGCAGCCTGGGGGGGTCGATATCCGAAGGGGAGCTGTTTTTT.

The CDR3 DNA reads as TGTGCCAGCAGCCAAAGATCGGTGACTGAAGCTTTCTTT. The encoded protein is CASSQRSVTEAFF. The rearrangement links TRBV14 to TRBJ1-1, with D unresolved. Trimming left V 2 bases short and J 5 bases short, with 9 bases between. The CDR3 contains 13 residues. Germline CDR1 and CDR2: SGHDN and FVKESK.

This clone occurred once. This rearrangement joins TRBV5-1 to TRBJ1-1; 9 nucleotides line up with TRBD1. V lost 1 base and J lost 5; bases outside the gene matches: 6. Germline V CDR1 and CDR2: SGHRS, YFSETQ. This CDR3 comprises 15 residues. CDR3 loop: CASSLRGDRATEAFF. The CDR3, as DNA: TGCGCCAGCAGCTTGCGGGGGGACAGGGCAACTGAAGCTTTCTTT.

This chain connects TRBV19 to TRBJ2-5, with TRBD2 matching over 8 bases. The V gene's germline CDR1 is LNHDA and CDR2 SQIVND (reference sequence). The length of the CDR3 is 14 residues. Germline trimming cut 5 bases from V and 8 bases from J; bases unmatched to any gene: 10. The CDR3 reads CASSSRLAPATQYF. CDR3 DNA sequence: TGTGCCAGTAGTTCCAGACTAGCGCCGGCCACCCAGTACTTC.

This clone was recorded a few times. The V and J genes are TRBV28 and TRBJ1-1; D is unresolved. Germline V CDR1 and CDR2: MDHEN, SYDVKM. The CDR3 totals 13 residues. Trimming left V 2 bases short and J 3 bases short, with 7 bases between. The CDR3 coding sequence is TGTGCCAGCAGTTTACAACAGTACACTGAAGCTTTCTTT. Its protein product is CASSLQQYTEAFF.

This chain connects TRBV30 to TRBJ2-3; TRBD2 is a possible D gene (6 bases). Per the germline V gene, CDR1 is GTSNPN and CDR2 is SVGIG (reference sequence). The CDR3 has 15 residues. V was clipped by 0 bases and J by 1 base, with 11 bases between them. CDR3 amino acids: CAWSVLGGRTDTQYF. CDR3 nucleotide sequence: TGTGCCTGGAGTGTACTGGGGGGACGCACAGATACGCAGTATTTT.

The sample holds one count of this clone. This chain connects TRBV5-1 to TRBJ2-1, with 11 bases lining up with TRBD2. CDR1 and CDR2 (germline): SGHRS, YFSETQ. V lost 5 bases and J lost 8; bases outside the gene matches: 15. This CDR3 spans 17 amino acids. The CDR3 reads CASRTGVAGGRGDEQFF. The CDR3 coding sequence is TGCGCCAGCAGAACTGGAGTAGCGGGAGGGCGCGGAGATGAGCAGTTCTTC.

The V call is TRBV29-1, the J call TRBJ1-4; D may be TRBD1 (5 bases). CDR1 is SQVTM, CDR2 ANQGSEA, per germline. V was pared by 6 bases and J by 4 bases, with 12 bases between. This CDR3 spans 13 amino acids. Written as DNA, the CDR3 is TGCAGCGTGGGAGGGGCGGGTAATGAAAAACTGTTTTTT. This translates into CSVGGAGNEKLFF.

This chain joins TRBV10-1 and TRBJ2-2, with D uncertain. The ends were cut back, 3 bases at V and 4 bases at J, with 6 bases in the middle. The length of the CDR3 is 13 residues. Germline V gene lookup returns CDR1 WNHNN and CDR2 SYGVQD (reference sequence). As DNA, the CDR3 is TGCGCCAGCAGTGAACAGAGCACCGGGGAGCTGTTTTTT. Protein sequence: CASSEQSTGELFF.

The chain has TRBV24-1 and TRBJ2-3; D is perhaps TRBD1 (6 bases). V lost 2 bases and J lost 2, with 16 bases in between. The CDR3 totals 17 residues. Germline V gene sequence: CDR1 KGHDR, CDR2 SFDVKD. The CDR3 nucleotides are TGTGCCACCAGTGATTCTGGTGGTAAGGGGGTCACAGATACGCAGTATTTT. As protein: CATSDSGGKGVTDTQYF.

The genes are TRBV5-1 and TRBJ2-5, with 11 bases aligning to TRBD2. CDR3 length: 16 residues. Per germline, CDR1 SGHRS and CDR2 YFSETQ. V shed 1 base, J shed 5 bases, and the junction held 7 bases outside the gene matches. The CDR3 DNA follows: TGCGCCAGCAGCTTGAATAGCGGGGGGGCCGGGGAGACCCAGTACTTC. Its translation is CASSLNSGGAGETQYF. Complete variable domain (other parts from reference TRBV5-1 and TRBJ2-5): KAGVTQTPRYLIKTRGQQVTLSCSPISGHRSVSWYQQTPGQGLQFLFEYFSETQRNKGNFPGRFSGRQFSNSRSEMNVSTLELGDSALYLCASSLNSGGAGETQYFGPGTRLLVL.

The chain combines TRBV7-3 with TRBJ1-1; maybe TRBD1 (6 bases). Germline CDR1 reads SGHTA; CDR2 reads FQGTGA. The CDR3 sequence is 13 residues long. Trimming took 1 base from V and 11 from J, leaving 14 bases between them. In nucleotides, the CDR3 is TGTGCCAGCAGCTTAATGATAGGGGGACGGGCTTTCTTT. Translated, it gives CASSLMIGGRAFF.

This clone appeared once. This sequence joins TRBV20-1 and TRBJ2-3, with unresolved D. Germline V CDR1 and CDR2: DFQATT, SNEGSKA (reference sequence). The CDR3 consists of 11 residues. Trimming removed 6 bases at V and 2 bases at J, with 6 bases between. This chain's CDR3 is CSAANTDTQYF. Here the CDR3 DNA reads TGCAGTGCCGCTAACACAGATACGCAGTATTTT.

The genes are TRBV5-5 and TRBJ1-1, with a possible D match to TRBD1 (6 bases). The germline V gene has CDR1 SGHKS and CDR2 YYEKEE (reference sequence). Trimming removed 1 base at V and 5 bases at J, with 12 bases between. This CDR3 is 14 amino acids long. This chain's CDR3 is CASSLRGALTEAFF. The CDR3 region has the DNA TGTGCCAGCAGCTTGCGGGGGGCGCTTACTGAAGCTTTCTTT.

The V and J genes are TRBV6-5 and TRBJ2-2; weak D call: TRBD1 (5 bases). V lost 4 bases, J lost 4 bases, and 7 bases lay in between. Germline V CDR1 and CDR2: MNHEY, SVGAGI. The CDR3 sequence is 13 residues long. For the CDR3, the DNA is TGTGCCAGCAGTTTCAGGGTCACCGGGGAGCTGTTTTTT. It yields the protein CASSFRVTGELFF.

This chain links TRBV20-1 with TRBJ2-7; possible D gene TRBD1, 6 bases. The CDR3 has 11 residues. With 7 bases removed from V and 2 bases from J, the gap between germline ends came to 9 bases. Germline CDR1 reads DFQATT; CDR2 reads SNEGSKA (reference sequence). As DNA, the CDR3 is TGCAGTGGGACAGATACCTACGAGCAGTACTTC. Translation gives CSGTDTYEQYF.

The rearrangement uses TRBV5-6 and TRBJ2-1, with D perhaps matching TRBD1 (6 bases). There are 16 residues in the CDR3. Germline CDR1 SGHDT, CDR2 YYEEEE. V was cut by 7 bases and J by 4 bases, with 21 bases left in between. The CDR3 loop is CASSRDTKSHYNEQFF. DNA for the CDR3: TGTGCCAGCTCCCGGGACACTAAAAGTCATTACAATGAGCAGTTCTTC.

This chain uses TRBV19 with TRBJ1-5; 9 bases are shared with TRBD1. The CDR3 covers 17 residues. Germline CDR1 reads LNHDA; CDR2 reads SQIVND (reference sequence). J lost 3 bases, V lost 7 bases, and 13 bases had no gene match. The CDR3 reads CASNFPTGTGNNQPQHF. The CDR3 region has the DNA TGTGCCAGTAACTTCCCGACCGGGACAGGGAACAATCAGCCCCAGCATTTT.

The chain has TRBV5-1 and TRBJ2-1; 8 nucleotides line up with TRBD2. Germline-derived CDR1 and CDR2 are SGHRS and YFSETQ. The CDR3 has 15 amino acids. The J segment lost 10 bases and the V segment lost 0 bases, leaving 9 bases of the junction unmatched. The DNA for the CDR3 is TGCGCCAGCAGCTTGGTGGCGGGGGGCCGAGGGGAGCAGTTCTTC. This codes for CASSLVAGGRGEQFF. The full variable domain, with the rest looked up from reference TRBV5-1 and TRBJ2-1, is KAGVTQTPRYLIKTRGQQVTLSCSPISGHRSVSWYQQTPGQGLQFLFEYFSETQRNKGNFPGRFSGRQFSNSRSEMNVSTLELGDSALYLCASSLVAGGRGEQFFGPGTRLTVL.